The clone carrying this T cell receptor beta chain was detected a few times. Its antigen is not known. The CDR3 runs 15 residues. Trimming cost V 7 bases and J 0 bases, with 15 bases left between them. The sample comes from a study of T cells after yellow fever vaccination. About the study: Preparation of the low-cell-number fractions used SMART-Seq v4 Ultra Low Input. Overall study results and limits: The presence of abundant clonotypes contaminating from the bulk population was possible in FACS-sorted repertoires. Booster samples showed a return of most primary-vaccination clones (almost 97% CD4, around 88% CD8). A minor fraction of clonotypes spanned both CD4 and CD8 compartments.

TCRdb reprocessed the 5' RACE reads via MiXCR and lists one record per CDR3 protein. The sample records about 370,000 distinct CDR3 sequences, around a tenth being singletons. The source of this sequence is a man younger than 30 who received the YFV17D yellow fever vaccine. V is TRBV12-3 or TRBV12-4 and J is TRBJ1-1; D ambiguous. Source: PBMCs, taken on the day of the first yellow fever vaccination. CDR3 in DNA: TGTGCCAGCATCCGAATGGAACAGCTGAACACTGAAGCTTTCTTT. It encodes CASIRMEQLNTEAFF.